This T cell receptor (beta chain) was identified during a study of blood T cell repertoires in COVID-19. Across the study: The United States, Italy and Spain provided the acute and convalescent COVID-19 samples. From T cells, B-cell-depleted T cells, or PBMCs came the material, which was cDNA or gDNA.

As originally analysed: Amplification from reference gene primers served as the basis for estimated nucleated cell counts. The table came from immunoSEQ multiplex PCR; TCRdb's copy has only in-frame clones and leaves some out. The V and J calls and clone size are taken from that table; D and trimming were inferred from the DNA. The sample records 43,000 or so clones, roughly 89% being singletons. CDR1 is LGHDT and CDR2 is YNNKEL in the germline V gene (reference sequence). Trimming shortened V by 5 bases and J by 8 bases, and 15 bases separated the two germline ends. CDR3 length: 13 residues. Sequencing used peripheral blood. The chain joins TRBV3-1 (or the pseudogene TRBV3-2) to TRBJ1-2; D is uncertain. The TCR was taken from a man aged 55 to 70 with active COVID-19. CDR3 loop: CASSGWTGEGYTF. CDR3 DNA sequence: TGTGCCAGCAGCGGGTGGACGGGAGAGGGCTACACCTTC.